These 10 T cell receptor beta chains share one sample of origin, sequenced in a study of OX40 agonist ivuxolimab in advanced cancers. Profiling relied on immunoSEQ multiplex PCR, and the TCRdb table lists in-frame clones only, not all of them. This sample has about 32,000 clones, with around 90% found just once. The specimen was CD4+ or CD8+ T cells sorted from blood, collected in a trial of the OX40 agonist ivuxolimab. The receptors derive from an adult with an advanced solid tumor such as melanoma, head and neck, liver or kidney cancer.

This clone came up once. The chain combines TRBV4-1 with TRBJ2-5, with D maybe TRBD2 (6 bases). Trimming removed 3 bases at V and 5 bases at J, with 10 bases between. From germline, CDR1 is MGHRA and CDR2 YSYEKL. The CDR3 covers 13 residues. The CDR3 DNA reads TGCGCCAGCAGCCATTTAGGGAGGGAGACCCAGTACTTC. Encoded protein: CASSHLGRETQYF.

The chain recombines TRBV15 with TRBJ2-7, with D hard to call. This CDR3 comprises 14 residues. Looked up from germline, CDR1 is LNHNV and CDR2 is YYDKDF (reference sequence). V was pared by 0 bases and J by 2 bases, with 8 bases between. DNA of the CDR3: TGTGCCACCAGCAGAGAAGGGTTCCCCTACGAGCAGTACTTC. This translates into CATSREGFPYEQYF.

The rearrangement uses TRBV6-9 and TRBJ1-2; TRBD1 matches at 10 bases. Germline V CDR1 and CDR2: MNHGY, SVAAGI. V lost 2 bases to trimming and J lost 8 bases; unmatched junction nucleotides: 5. The CDR3 covers 14 residues. The CDR3 sequence: CASSYLDRGWGYTF. The CDR3 DNA reads as TGTGCCAGCAGTTATCTGGACAGGGGGTGGGGCTACACCTTC.

This chain links TRBV7-3 with TRBJ1-2; D call uncertain. Between the trimmed V and J ends, which lost 4 bases and 8 bases, there was a span of 17 bases. Germline values: CDR1 SGHTA, CDR2 FQGTGA. The CDR3 sequence is 14 residues long. The CDR3 DNA reads as TGTGCCAGCAGCTCCCCCCGGGATTTATACGGCTACACCTTC. Its translation is CASSSPRDLYGYTF.

The V gene is TRBV29-1, the J gene TRBJ2-1, with D perhaps TRBD1 or TRBD2 (6 bases each). Germline CDR1 is SQVTM and CDR2 is ANQGSEA. This CDR3 contains 15 residues. The V end lost 4 bases, the J end lost 1 base, and 14 bases lay between the germline ends. The DNA of the CDR3 is TGCAGCGTTGTAGGGGGGCCGATTTCCTACAATGAGCAGTTCTTC. Residues: CSVVGGPISYNEQFF.

CDR3 bases: TGTGCCAGCAGTGATGAAAAACTGTTTTTT. Its protein is CASSDEKLFF. The rearrangement links TRBV6-1 to TRBJ1-4; D ambiguous. The CDR3 covers 10 residues. V was shortened by 3 bases and J by 7 bases, with 0 bases between the two germline ends. Germline-derived CDR1 and CDR2 are MNHNS and SASEGT.

This clone was counted a single time. The chain has TRBV4-3 and TRBJ1-1; 7 positions match TRBD1. The V gene's germline CDR1 is LGHNA and CDR2 YSLEER. The CDR3 contains 13 residues. V dropped 4 bases and J dropped 12; count of bases not matched to a gene: 11. CDR3 sequence: CASSLATGRITFF. CDR3 nucleotides: TGCGCCAGCAGCCTAGCGACAGGGCGTATAACTTTCTTT.

The V gene is TRBV7-8, the J gene TRBJ2-6, with D unresolved. Germline-derived CDR1 and CDR2 are SGHVS and FQNEAQ. The CDR3 length is 17 residues. V was shortened by 4 bases and J by 0 bases, with 13 bases between the two germline ends. CDR3 nucleotide sequence: TGTGCCAGCAGCTACGCGCGAGATCCCTCTGGGGCCAACGTCCTGACTTTC. Translating gives CASSYARDPSGANVLTF.

V and J are TRBV7-9 and TRBJ2-5, with TRBD1 matching 7 bases. J gave up 2 bases and V 5 bases, and 8 bases lay outside the gene matches. The V gene's germline CDR1 is SEHNR and CDR2 FQNEAQ (reference sequence). The CDR3 has 15 amino acids. CDR3 in amino acids: CASSPLGTAQETQYF. The CDR3 DNA sequence: TGTGCCAGCAGCCCTCTGGGGACAGCACAAGAGACCCAGTACTTC.

This clone was seen just once. This rearrangement joins TRBV6-5 to TRBJ1-2; D gene ambiguous. Germline V gene data show CDR1 as MNHEY and CDR2 as SVGAGI. The ends were cut back, 0 bases at V and 7 bases at J, with 9 bases in the middle. The CDR3 contains 13 residues. In DNA, the CDR3 is TGTGCCAGCAGTTACTCGTCCCCCGGTGGCTACACCTTC. It codes for CASSYSSPGGYTF.